This TCR beta chain was sequenced during a study of Ad26.COV2.S vaccination and SARS-CoV-2 variants. Sequencing used immunoSEQ multiplex PCR; TCRdb keeps in-frame clones, though not all of them. The repertoire has about 87,000 clones, roughly 85% of them found once; the top ten carry 15% to 20%. This clone was observed once. This receptor was obtained from a human donor who had recovered from COVID-19. Source: peripheral blood, taken after recovery from COVID-19.

In DNA form, the CDR3 reads TGTGCCAGCAGCTTAGATGTGGCAGGGGGCGGCGCTGAAGCTTTCTTT. Translation gives CASSLDVAGGGAEAFF. V and J are TRBV11-3 and TRBJ1-1, with TRBD1 matching over 8 bases. Looked up from germline, CDR1 is SGHNT and CDR2 is YENEEA. CDR3 length: 16 residues. J was trimmed by 6 bases and V by 0 bases; bases with no gene match: 9.